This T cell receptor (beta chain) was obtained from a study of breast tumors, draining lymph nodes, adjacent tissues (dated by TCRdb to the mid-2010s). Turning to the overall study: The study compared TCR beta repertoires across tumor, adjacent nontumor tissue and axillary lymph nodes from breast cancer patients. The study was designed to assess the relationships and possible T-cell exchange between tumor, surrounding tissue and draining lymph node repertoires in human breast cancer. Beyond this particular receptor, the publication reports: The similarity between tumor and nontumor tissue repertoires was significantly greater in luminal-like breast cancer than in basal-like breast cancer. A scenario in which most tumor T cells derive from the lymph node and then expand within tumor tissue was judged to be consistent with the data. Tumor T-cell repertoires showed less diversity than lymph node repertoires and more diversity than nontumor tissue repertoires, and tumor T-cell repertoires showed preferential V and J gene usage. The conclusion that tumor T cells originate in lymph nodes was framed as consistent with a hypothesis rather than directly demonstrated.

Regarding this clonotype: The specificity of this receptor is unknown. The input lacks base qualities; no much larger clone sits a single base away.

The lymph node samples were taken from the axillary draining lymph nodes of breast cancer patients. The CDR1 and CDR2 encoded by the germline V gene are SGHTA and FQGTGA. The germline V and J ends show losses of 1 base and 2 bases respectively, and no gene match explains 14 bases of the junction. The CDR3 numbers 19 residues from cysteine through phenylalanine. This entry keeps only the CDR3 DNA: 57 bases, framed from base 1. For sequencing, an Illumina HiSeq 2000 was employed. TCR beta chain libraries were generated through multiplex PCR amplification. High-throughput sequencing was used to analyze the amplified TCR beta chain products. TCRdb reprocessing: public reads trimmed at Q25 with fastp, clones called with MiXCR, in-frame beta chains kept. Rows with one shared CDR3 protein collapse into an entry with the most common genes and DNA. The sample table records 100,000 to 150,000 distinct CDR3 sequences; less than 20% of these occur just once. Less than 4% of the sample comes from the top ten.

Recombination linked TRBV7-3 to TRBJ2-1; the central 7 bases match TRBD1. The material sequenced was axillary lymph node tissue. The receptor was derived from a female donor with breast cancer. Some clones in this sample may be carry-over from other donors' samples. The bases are TGTGCCAGCAGCTTAAAGGGGGCCTTAGTCCACAACCCCTACAATGAGCAGTTCTTC. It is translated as CASSLKGALVHNPYNEQFF.